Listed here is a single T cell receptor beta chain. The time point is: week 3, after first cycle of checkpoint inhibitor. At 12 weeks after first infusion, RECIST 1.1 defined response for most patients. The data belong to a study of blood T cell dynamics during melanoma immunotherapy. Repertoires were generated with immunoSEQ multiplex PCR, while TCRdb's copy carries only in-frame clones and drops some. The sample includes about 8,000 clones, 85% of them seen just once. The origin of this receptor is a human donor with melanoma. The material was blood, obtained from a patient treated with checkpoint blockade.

The CDR3 region is CASTPTGPNTEAFF. CDR3 nucleotides: TGCGCCAGCACCCCGACAGGGCCAAACACTGAAGCTTTCTTT. V is TRBV5-1 and J is TRBJ1-1; TRBD1 matches at 7 bases. CDR1 is SGHRS, CDR2 YFSETQ, per germline. This CDR3 spans 14 amino acids. V dropped 6 bases and J dropped 2; count of bases not matched to a gene: 7. Combining the CDR3 with reference TRBV5-1 and TRBJ1-1 gives the whole variable domain KAGVTQTPRYLIKTRGQQVTLSCSPISGHRSVSWYQQTPGQGLQFLFEYFSETQRNKGNFPGRFSGRQFSNSRSEMNVSTLELGDSALYLCASTPTGPNTEAFFGQGTRLTVV.